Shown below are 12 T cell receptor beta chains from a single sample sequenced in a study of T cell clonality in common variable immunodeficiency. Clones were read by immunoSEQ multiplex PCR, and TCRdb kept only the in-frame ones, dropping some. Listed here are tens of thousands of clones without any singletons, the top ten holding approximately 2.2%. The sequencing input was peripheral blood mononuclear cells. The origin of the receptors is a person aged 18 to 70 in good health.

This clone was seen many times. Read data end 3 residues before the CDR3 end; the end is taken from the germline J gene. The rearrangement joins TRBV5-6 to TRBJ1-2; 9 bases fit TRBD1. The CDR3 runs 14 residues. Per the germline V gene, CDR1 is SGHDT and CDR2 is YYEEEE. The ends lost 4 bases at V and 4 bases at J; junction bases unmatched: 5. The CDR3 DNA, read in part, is TGTGCCAGCAGCCCGGGACAGGGTGGCTATGGC. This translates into CASSPGQGGYG. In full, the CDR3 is CASSPGQGGYGYTF.

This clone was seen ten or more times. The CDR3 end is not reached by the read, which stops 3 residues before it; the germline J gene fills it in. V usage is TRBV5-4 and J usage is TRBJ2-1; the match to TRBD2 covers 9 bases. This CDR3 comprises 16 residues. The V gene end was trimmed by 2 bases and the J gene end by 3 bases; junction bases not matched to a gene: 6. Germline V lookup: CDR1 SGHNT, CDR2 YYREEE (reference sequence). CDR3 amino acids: CASSFAGTSFYNEQFF. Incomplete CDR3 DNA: TGTGCCAGCAGCTTCGCCGGGACTAGCTTCTACAATGAG.

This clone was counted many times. CDR3 sequence reads: CAWSLAAGALANQPQHF. The CDR3 DNA, read in part, is TGTGCCTGGAGTCTAGCCGCCGGAGCTTTGGCGAATCAGCCC. The chain carries TRBV30 and TRBJ1-5; D unresolved. The read falls 3 residues short of the CDR3 end, and the missing part is taken from the germline J gene. This CDR3 has 17 residues. CDR1 GTSNPN and CDR2 SVGIG come from the germline V gene (reference sequence). With 2 bases removed from V and 4 bases from J, the gap between germline ends came to 21 bases.

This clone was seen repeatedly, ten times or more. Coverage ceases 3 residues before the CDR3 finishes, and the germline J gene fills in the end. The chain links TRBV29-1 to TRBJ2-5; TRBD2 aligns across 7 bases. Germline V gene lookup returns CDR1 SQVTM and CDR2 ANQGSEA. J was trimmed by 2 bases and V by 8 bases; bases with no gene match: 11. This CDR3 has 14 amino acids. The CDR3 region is CSTLTLAQQETQYF. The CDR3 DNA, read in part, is TGCAGCACCTTGACACTAGCGCAACAAGAGACC.

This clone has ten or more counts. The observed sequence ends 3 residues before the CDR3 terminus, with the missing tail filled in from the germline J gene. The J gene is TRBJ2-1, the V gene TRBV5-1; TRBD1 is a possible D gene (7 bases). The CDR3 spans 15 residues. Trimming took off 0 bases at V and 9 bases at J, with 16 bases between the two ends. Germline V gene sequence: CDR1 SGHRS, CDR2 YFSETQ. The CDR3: CASSLVEGAPGEQFF. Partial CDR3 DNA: TGCGCCAGCAGCTTGGTGGAGGGGGCTCCAGGTGAG.

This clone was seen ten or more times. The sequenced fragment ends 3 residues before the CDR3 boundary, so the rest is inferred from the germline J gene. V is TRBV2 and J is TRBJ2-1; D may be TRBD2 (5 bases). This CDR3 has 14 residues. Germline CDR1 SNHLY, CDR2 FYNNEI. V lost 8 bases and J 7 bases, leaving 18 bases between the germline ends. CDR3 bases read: TGTGCCAGCGTAAGCTTACTAGGCCGTAATGAG. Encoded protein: CASVSLLGRNE. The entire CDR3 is CASVSLLGRNEQFF.

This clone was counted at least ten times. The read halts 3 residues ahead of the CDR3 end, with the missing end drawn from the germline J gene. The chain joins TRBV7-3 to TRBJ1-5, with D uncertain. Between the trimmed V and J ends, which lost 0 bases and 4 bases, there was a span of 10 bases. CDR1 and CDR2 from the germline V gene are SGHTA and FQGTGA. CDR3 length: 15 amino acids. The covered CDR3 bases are TGTGCCAGCAGCTTAACCGAACAAGTTAATCAGCCC. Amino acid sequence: CASSLTEQVNQP. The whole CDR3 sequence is CASSLTEQVNQPQHF.

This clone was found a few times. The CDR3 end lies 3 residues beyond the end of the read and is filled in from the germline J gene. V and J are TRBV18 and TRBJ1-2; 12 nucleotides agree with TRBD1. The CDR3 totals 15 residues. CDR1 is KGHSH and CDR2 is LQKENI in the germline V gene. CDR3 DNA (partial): TGTGCCAGCTCACACCGGGACAGGGGGCCCGGTGAC. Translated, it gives CASSHRDRGPGD. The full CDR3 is CASSHRDRGPGDYTF.

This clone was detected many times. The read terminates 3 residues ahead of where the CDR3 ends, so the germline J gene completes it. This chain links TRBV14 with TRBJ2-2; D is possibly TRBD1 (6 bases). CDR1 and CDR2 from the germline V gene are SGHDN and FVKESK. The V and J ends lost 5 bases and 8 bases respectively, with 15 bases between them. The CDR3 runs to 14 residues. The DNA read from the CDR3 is TGTGCCAGCAGCTTCCAGGGGCCAGGGGGGGAG. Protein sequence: CASSFQGPGGE. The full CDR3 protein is CASSFQGPGGELFF.

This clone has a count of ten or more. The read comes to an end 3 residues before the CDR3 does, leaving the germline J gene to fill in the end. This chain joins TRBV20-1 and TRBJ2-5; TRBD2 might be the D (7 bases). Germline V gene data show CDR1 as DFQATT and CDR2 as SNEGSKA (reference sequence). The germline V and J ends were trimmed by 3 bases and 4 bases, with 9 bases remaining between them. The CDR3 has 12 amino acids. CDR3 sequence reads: CSASRGAETQYF. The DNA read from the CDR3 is TGCAGTGCTAGTCGGGGGGCAGAGACC.

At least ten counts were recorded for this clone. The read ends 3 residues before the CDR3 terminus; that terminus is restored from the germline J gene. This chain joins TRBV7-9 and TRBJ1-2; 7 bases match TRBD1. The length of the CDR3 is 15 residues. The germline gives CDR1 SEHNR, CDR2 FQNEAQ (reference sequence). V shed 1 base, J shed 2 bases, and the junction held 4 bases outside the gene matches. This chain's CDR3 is CASSLGGGANYGYTF. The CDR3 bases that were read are TGTGCCAGCAGCTTAGGAGGGGGCGCAAACTATGGC.

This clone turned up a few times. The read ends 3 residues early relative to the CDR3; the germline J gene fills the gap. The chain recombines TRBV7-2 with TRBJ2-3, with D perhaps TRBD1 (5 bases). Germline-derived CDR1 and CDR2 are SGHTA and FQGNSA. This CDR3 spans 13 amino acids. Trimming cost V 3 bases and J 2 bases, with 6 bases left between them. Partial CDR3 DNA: TGTGCCAGCAGCTTGGACATCACAGATACG. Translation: CASSLDITDT. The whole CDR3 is CASSLDITDTQYF. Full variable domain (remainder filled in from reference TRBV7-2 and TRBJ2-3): GAGVSQSPSNKVTEKGKDVELRCDPISGHTALYWYRQSLGQGLEFLIYFQGNSAPDKSGLPSDRFSAERTGGSVSTLTIQRTQQEDSAVYLCASSLDITDTQYFGPGTRLTVL.